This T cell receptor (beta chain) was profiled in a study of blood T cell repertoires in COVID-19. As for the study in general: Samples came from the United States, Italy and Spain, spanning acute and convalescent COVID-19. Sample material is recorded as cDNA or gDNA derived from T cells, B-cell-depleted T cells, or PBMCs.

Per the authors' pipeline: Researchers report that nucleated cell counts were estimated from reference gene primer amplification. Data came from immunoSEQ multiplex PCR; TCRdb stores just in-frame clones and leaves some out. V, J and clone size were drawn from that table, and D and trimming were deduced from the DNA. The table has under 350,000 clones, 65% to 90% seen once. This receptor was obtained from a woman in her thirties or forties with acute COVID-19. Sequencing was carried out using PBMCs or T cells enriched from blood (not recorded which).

CDR3 protein: CATKKGGNQPQHF. The CDR3, as DNA: TGTGCCACCAAAAAGGGGGGCAATCAGCCCCAGCATTTT. The V gene is TRBV15, the J gene TRBJ1-5; a possible D gene is TRBD1 (6 bases). There are 13 residues in the CDR3. With 7 bases removed from V and 2 bases from J, the gap between germline ends came to 9 bases. Germline CDR1 is LNHNV and CDR2 is YYDKDF (reference sequence).